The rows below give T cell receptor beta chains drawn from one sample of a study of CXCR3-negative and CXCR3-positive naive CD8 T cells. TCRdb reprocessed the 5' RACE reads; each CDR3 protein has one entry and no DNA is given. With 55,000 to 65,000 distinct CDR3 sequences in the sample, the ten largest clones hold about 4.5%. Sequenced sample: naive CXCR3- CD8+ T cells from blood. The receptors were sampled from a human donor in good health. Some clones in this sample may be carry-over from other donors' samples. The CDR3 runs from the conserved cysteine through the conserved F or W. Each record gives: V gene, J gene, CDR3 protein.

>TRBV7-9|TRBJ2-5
CASSSTKRSHETQYF
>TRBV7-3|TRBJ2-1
CASIPSGGPLEQFF
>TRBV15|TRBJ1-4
CATSRDKLWTSLFF
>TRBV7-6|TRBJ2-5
CASSWSGPLATQYF
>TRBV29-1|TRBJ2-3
CSVVRASDTQYF
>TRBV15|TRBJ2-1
CATSRDSGGAYNEQFF
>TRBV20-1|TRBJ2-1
CSARVLGPGAYNEQFF
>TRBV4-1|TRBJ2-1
CASSQDTDSGVEQFF
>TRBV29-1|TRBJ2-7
CSVTGQGLHYEQYF
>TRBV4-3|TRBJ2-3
CASSQTGTGLTDTQYF
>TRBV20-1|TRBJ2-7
CSARDGDSYEQYF
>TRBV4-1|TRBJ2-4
CASSQEGAGSIQYF
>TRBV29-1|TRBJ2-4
CSADIGAKNIQYF
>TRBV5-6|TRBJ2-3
CASSQLWGVADTQYF
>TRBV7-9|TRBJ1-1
CASRPAQGSTEAFF
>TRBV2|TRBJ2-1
CASSDPADGTNEQFF
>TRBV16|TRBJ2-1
CASSQSALAAIEQFF
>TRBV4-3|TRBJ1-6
CASSQEVAPRSYNSPLHF
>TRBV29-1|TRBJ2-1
CSVSWRGATYYNEQFF
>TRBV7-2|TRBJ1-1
CASSWFNTEAFF